This T cell receptor (beta chain) was identified in a study of T cells in Graves' hyperthyroidism and ophthalmopathy. This clonotype was seen ten or more times. Its cognate antigen is unknown. With 3 bases removed from V and 7 bases from J, the gap between germline ends came to 10 bases. In germline, CDR1 is DFQATT, CDR2 SNEGSKA (reference sequence). The CDR3 totals 11 residues. Amplified regions were TCR beta CDR3 sequences from RNA transcripts. The HTBI primer set served for first-round RT-PCR of the TCR CDR3. One entry per CDR3 protein, called by TCRdb with MiXCR from the multiplex PCR reads. The sample contains around 700,000 distinct CDR3 sequences, about 17% of which appear only once. Overall study results and limits: Most clonotypes expanded in thyroid above 0.001 were likewise present in blood. Stable hyperthyroidism and ophthalmopathy were separated using 13 V-J signatures.

Sampled blood dates from first hyperthyroidism diagnosis, and it precedes any ophthalmopathy symptoms. PBMCs were sourced from more than 9 ml fresh peripheral blood. Sequences were obtained from blood. The gene calls are TRBV20-1 and TRBJ2-7; no firm D call. This TCR was sampled from a woman in her 50s with Graves' hyperthyroidism that later progressed to Graves' ophthalmopathy. This CDR3 is CSASPGSEQYF. The CDR3 region has the DNA TGCAGTGCTAGCCCAGGAAGTGAGCAGTACTTC.